This T cell receptor beta chain derives from a study of CD8 T cells in ankylosing spondylitis (dated 2017 in TCRdb). Regarding the study in general: The study set out to find disease-linked TCR variants by profiling T cell receptor beta repertoires in ankylosing spondylitis patients and healthy donors. The full study cohort comprised about 25 ankylosing spondylitis patients and about 110 healthy donors. Peripheral blood was sampled, and synovial fluid was additionally collected from ankylosing spondylitis patients. Broader findings and caveats from the paper: The disease-linked clones were reported as significantly enriched in matched synovial fluid samples from ankylosing spondylitis patients. Some motif variants had previously been reported in the synovial fluid and blood of reactive arthritis patients, which suggests shared mechanisms of disease initiation. A TCR beta motif made up of several highly homologous amino acid variants appeared to be characteristic of blood from ankylosing spondylitis patients. The disease-linked clones showed a CD8+ phenotype and occurred at relatively low frequencies in peripheral blood.

These reads were obtained on an Illumina HiSeq 2500. Quantitative 5'-RACE with molecular barcodes was used to prepare TCR beta libraries. For the original study's pipeline: To identify disease-linked TCR variants, a new computational method was used, one built on a probabilistic model of VDJ rearrangement. The public reads were reprocessed in TCRdb via fastp at Q25 and MiXCR, keeping in-frame beta chains. Each entry is one CDR3 protein sequence, shown with its most common DNA and genes. TCRdb's processing, not the study's, gives the V and J calls here. The sample table records about 700,000 distinct CDR3 sequences; 15% to 20% of these occur just once. Under 20% of the sample is held by the ten biggest clonotypes. A word on this clonotype: The target of this receptor is not known. Qualities for individual bases were not recorded, and no much larger clone is one base off.

V and J lose 5 bases and 6 bases, and a span of 8 bases separates them. The CDR3 numbers 11 residues from cysteine through phenylalanine. Left in the record is the CDR3 DNA by itself, 33 bases read in frame from the first base. CDR1 and CDR2, looked up from the germline V gene (reference sequence), are DFQATT and SNEGSKA. This clonotype was obtained from a male donor with ankylosing spondylitis. The chain joins TRBV20-1 to TRBJ2-1; a confident D gene designation cannot be given. The material sequenced was blood, either unsorted or a sorted T cell fraction (not recorded which). The CDR3 region has the sequence CSAPRSNEQFF. DNA sequence: TGCAGTGCTCCCAGGAGCAATGAGCAGTTCTTC.